The rows below give T cell receptor beta chains drawn from one sample of a study of blood T cell repertoires in COVID-19. Assay: immunoSEQ multiplex PCR; the TCRdb copy retains only in-frame clones and omits some. The table records about 190,000 clones, approximately 86% of them present only once. Sequences were obtained from peripheral blood. These receptor sequences come from a woman aged 80 or older with active or convalescent COVID-19. The CDR3 runs from the conserved cysteine through the conserved F or W. The D gene is left open where the match is weak. Rows give clone size only sometimes, using once, few, many, or a class for an expanded clone.

CDR3 protein | CDR3 DNA | V gene | clone size | J gene | D gene
CASSVEASGFTDTQYF | TGTGCCAGCAGCGTAGAAGCTAGCGGGTTCACAGATACGCAGTATTTT | TRBV9 | few | TRBJ2-3 | TRBD2
CASSTGQGAATGYGYTF | TGCGCCAGCAGCACGGGACAGGGGGCCGCAACAGGATATGGCTACACCTTC | TRBV5-1 | - | TRBJ1-2 | TRBD1
CASSEGAPGNQPQHF | TGTGCCAGCAGTGAGGGGGCGCCGGGCAATCAGCCCCAGCATTTT | TRBV6-1 | - | TRBJ1-5 | -
CASSSRPGQGGSPLHF | TGTGCCAGCAGCTCACGGCCAGGGCAAGGGGGATCACCCCTCCACTTT | TRBV9 | few | TRBJ1-6 | -
CASSSHSYDRGVPYEQYF | TGTGCCAGTAGTAGCCACTCCTATGACAGGGGCGTACCCTACGAGCAGTACTTC | TRBV19 | few | TRBJ2-7 | TRBD1
CASRRTLQDTQYF | TGTGCCAGCAGGCGCACCCTTCAAGATACGCAGTATTTT | TRBV28 | - | TRBJ2-3 | -
CASSPAAGGSYNEQFF | TGTGCCAGCAGCCCTGCCGCGGGAGGGTCCTACAATGAGCAGTTCTTC | TRBV3-1/TRBV3-2 | - | TRBJ2-1 | TRBD2
CASSLAGGGTGGGQPQHF | TGTGCCAGCAGCTTAGCGGGAGGAGGGACAGGGGGCGGCCAGCCCCAGCATTTT | TRBV7-9 | - | TRBJ1-5 | TRBD1
CASSSQGLADYNEQFF | TGTGCCAGCAGCTCCCAGGGACTAGCGGACTACAATGAGCAGTTCTTC | TRBV7-9 | - | TRBJ2-1 | TRBD2
CSARGQWSYNEQFF | TGCAGCGCCAGGGGGCAATGGTCCTACAATGAGCAGTTCTTC | TRBV29-1 | - | TRBJ2-1 | TRBD1
CASSESRTGTDSNQPQHF | TGCGCCAGCAGTGAGTCGAGGACAGGGACGGATAGCAATCAGCCCCAGCATTTT | TRBV10-1 | - | TRBJ1-5 | TRBD1
CASSVNLGAGAVADTQYF | TGTGCCAGCAGTGTTAACCTCGGGGCGGGAGCTGTCGCAGATACGCAGTATTTT | TRBV9 | - | TRBJ2-3 | TRBD2
CASTTKRRGNTEAFF | TGTGCCAGTACGACGAAGCGTCGGGGGAACACTGAAGCTTTCTTT | TRBV19 | - | TRBJ1-1 | -
CASSATGDTEAFF | TGTGCCAGCAGCGCCACAGGGGACACTGAAGCTTTCTTT | TRBV3-1/TRBV3-2 | - | TRBJ1-1 | TRBD1